The present entry profiles one TCR beta chain with its context. As yet, its antigen is unknown. Trimming cost V 5 bases and J 2 bases; bases outside gene matches: 5. The CDR3 consists of 14 residues. Germline V gives CDR1 LNHDA, CDR2 SQIVND (reference sequence). These data originate in a study of long-term antiretroviral therapy in people with HIV. Study information: A decade or so separates the oldest specimens from the later 2015 immediate-ART recommendation. Regarding the study as a whole: Every time point showed a repertoire led by clones expanded before ART.

Run at survey level, the immunoSEQ assay was version v3.0. The method was immunoSEQ multiplex PCR; TCRdb's version includes in-frame clones alone and lacks a portion of them. The sample yields over 7,500 clones, around 79% seen once. This TCR derives from a man aged 40-55 years with HIV. The rearrangement joins TRBV19 to TRBJ2-7; 8 bases align to TRBD1. The specimen was unsorted PBMCs, collected 0.1 years after starting antiretroviral therapy. The CDR3 region has the DNA TGTGCCAGTAGTCCTTGGACAGGGACCTACGAGCAGTACTTC. It is translated as CASSPWTGTYEQYF.